The rows below give T cell receptor beta chains drawn from one sample of a study of T cell responses to AZD1222 COVID-19 vaccine. TCRdb keeps only in-frame clones here, not all; method: immunoSEQ multiplex PCR. The sample yields some 150,000 clones, around 90% seen once. Sample: peripheral blood, taken on day 0 of MenACWY control vaccination. The source of these receptors is an adult in good health. Both conserved end residues are part of each CDR3. Each record gives: J gene, clone size, D gene, V gene, CDR3 DNA, CDR3 protein. A D gene is named only where the DNA matches it firmly. Some rows have no size entry. The others give once, few or many, or a class for an expanded clone.

j_call: TRBJ2-7; clone_size: NA; d_call: NA; v_call: TRBV28; cdr3_nt: TGTGCCAGCAGGTTGGGAACCTACGAGCAGTACTTC; cdr3_aa: CASRLGTYEQYF
j_call: TRBJ2-7; clone_size: NA; d_call: NA; v_call: TRBV6-1; cdr3_nt: TGTGCCAGCAGTGAGACAATCTACGAGCAGTACTTC; cdr3_aa: CASSETIYEQYF
j_call: TRBJ1-2; clone_size: NA; d_call: NA; v_call: TRBV29-1; cdr3_nt: TGCAGCGCCTCTCCCGGGACACGGGGTGGCTACACCTTC; cdr3_aa: CSASPGTRGGYTF
j_call: TRBJ1-2; clone_size: NA; d_call: TRBD1; v_call: TRBV7-3; cdr3_nt: TGTGCCAGCAGCTCTTTGGGACAGACTGCGTATGGCTACACCTTC; cdr3_aa: CASSSLGQTAYGYTF
j_call: TRBJ1-3; clone_size: NA; d_call: NA; v_call: TRBV6-6; cdr3_nt: TGTGCCAGCAGTTGGGTCCAATCGCCCTCTGGAAACACCATATATTTT; cdr3_aa: CASSWVQSPSGNTIYF
j_call: TRBJ2-7; clone_size: NA; d_call: NA; v_call: TRBV7-8; cdr3_nt: TGTGCCAGCAGCCCCCCGGACCAGCAGCTCGGCTACGAGCAGTACTTC; cdr3_aa: CASSPPDQQLGYEQYF
j_call: TRBJ1-5; clone_size: once; d_call: TRBD1; v_call: TRBV30; cdr3_nt: TGTGCCTGGAGTGTCGGGGACAGACGGAATCAGCCCCAGCATTTT; cdr3_aa: CAWSVGDRRNQPQHF
j_call: TRBJ1-2; clone_size: NA; d_call: TRBD1; v_call: TRBV5-1; cdr3_nt: TGCGCCAGCAGCTCCACGGAGACAGGGGGCGTCTATGGCTACACCTTC; cdr3_aa: CASSSTETGGVYGYTF
j_call: TRBJ2-7; clone_size: NA; d_call: TRBD2; v_call: TRBV5-1; cdr3_nt: TGCGCCAGCAGCTGGACTAGCGGGAGCGAGCAGTACTTC; cdr3_aa: CASSWTSGSEQYF
j_call: TRBJ1-4; clone_size: NA; d_call: TRBD1; v_call: TRBV10-2; cdr3_nt: TGCGCCAGCGGAGACAGGGGTCGCGAAAAACTGTTTTTT; cdr3_aa: CASGDRGREKLFF
j_call: TRBJ1-2; clone_size: NA; d_call: NA; v_call: TRBV30; cdr3_nt: TGTGCCTGGGAGAGGGAGTATGGCTACACCTTC; cdr3_aa: CAWEREYGYTF
j_call: TRBJ1-1; clone_size: NA; d_call: TRBD1; v_call: TRBV4-2; cdr3_nt: TGTGCCAGCAGCCAAGTGGGACAGGGGACCACTGAAGCTTTCTTT; cdr3_aa: CASSQVGQGTTEAFF
j_call: TRBJ2-2; clone_size: NA; d_call: NA; v_call: TRBV18; cdr3_nt: TGTGCCAGCTCACCACCCGGGGCCGGGGAGCTGTTTTTT; cdr3_aa: CASSPPGAGELFF
j_call: TRBJ2-7; clone_size: NA; d_call: TRBD2; v_call: TRBV27; cdr3_nt: TGTGCCAGCAGCCTCCTGCGGGAGACTTACGAGCAGTACTTC; cdr3_aa: CASSLLRETYEQYF
j_call: TRBJ2-5; clone_size: NA; d_call: TRBD1; v_call: TRBV11-2; cdr3_nt: TGTGCCAGCAGCCCCAGGACAGGGATCCAAGAGACCCAGTACTTC; cdr3_aa: CASSPRTGIQETQYF
j_call: TRBJ2-7; clone_size: NA; d_call: NA; v_call: TRBV28; cdr3_nt: TGTGCCAGCAGTTTTCTGGCCACGAGCTTGTCGAACTACGAGCAGTACTTC; cdr3_aa: CASSFLATSLSNYEQYF
j_call: TRBJ1-5; clone_size: NA; d_call: TRBD1; v_call: TRBV7-2; cdr3_nt: TGTGCCAGCAGCTTGGACAGGACCATCAATCAGCCCCAGCATTTT; cdr3_aa: CASSLDRTINQPQHF
j_call: TRBJ2-7; clone_size: NA; d_call: TRBD1; v_call: TRBV7-8; cdr3_nt: TGTGCCAGCAGCCGGACAGGGTCTTCCTACGAGCAGTACTTC; cdr3_aa: CASSRTGSSYEQYF
j_call: TRBJ2-7; clone_size: NA; d_call: TRBD1; v_call: TRBV7-7; cdr3_nt: TGTGCTAGCAGCCTAACCGGGACAGGGGGCGACGAGCAGTACTTC; cdr3_aa: CASSLTGTGGDEQYF
j_call: TRBJ2-7; clone_size: NA; d_call: TRBD1; v_call: TRBV7-8; cdr3_nt: TGTGCCAGCAGCCCGTCGGGACAGAGGTCCTGGGAGCAGTACTTC; cdr3_aa: CASSPSGQRSWEQYF
j_call: TRBJ1-2; clone_size: NA; d_call: NA; v_call: TRBV9; cdr3_nt: TGTGCCAGCAGCGTGGATCAGGGGCCCCACAACTATGGCTACACCTTC; cdr3_aa: CASSVDQGPHNYGYTF
j_call: TRBJ1-2; clone_size: NA; d_call: NA; v_call: TRBV21-1; cdr3_nt: TGTGCCAGCAGCAAAGACGGGGGGCGTCAACATGGCTACACCTTC; cdr3_aa: CASSKDGGRQHGYTF
j_call: TRBJ1-6; clone_size: NA; d_call: TRBD1; v_call: TRBV7-2; cdr3_nt: TGTGCCAGCAGCCCTGGACAGGGTATCCGATCACCCCTCCACTTT; cdr3_aa: CASSPGQGIRSPLHF
j_call: TRBJ2-3; clone_size: NA; d_call: NA; v_call: TRBV11-2; cdr3_nt: TGTGCCAGCAGCTATACGGCCAAAGATACGCAGTATTTT; cdr3_aa: CASSYTAKDTQYF
j_call: TRBJ2-7; clone_size: NA; d_call: NA; v_call: TRBV27; cdr3_nt: TGTGCCAGCAGTCTCCGGGGCATCAGCCACGAGCAGTACTTC; cdr3_aa: CASSLRGISHEQYF
j_call: TRBJ1-5; clone_size: NA; d_call: NA; v_call: TRBV27; cdr3_nt: TGTGCCAGCAGTTTATCCAGCCCCAATCAGCCCCAGCATTTT; cdr3_aa: CASSLSSPNQPQHF
j_call: TRBJ2-3; clone_size: NA; d_call: TRBD2; v_call: TRBV9; cdr3_nt: TGTGCCAGCAGCGGGAGACTAGCGGGGGGGACAGATACGCAGTATTTT; cdr3_aa: CASSGRLAGGTDTQYF
j_call: TRBJ1-1; clone_size: NA; d_call: NA; v_call: TRBV2; cdr3_nt: TGTGCCAGCAGTGGGCCCTCACGGAACACTGAAGCTTTCTTT; cdr3_aa: CASSGPSRNTEAFF
j_call: TRBJ2-7; clone_size: few; d_call: TRBD2; v_call: TRBV27; cdr3_nt: TGTGCCAGCAGTCCCCTAGCGGGATCCTACGAGCAGTACTTC; cdr3_aa: CASSPLAGSYEQYF
j_call: TRBJ2-1; clone_size: NA; d_call: TRBD2; v_call: TRBV7-9; cdr3_nt: TGTGCCAGCAGCCCAGCTTTATCTAGCGGGAGAGGCAATGAGCAGTTCTTC; cdr3_aa: CASSPALSSGRGNEQFF
j_call: TRBJ1-1; clone_size: NA; d_call: NA; v_call: TRBV7-9; cdr3_nt: TGTGCCAGCAGCCGCCAGGCTGGAAACGCTGAAGCTTTCTTT; cdr3_aa: CASSRQAGNAEAFF
j_call: TRBJ1-6; clone_size: NA; d_call: NA; v_call: TRBV27; cdr3_nt: TGTGCCAGCAGTTTCGGGAATTCACCCCTCCACTTT; cdr3_aa: CASSFGNSPLHF
j_call: TRBJ1-1; clone_size: NA; d_call: NA; v_call: TRBV29-1; cdr3_nt: TGCAGCACTCGTTGGGGGACCTCGAACACTGAAGCTTTCTTT; cdr3_aa: CSTRWGTSNTEAFF
j_call: TRBJ1-2; clone_size: once; d_call: NA; v_call: TRBV19; cdr3_nt: TGTGCCAGTAGTCCCAGGCTAGGGGGGGCCGGCTATGGCTACACCTTC; cdr3_aa: CASSPRLGGAGYGYTF
j_call: TRBJ2-7; clone_size: NA; d_call: NA; v_call: TRBV11-3; cdr3_nt: TGTGCCAGCAGCGAAAATCGAGCGACCGAGCAGTACTTC; cdr3_aa: CASSENRATEQYF
j_call: TRBJ1-5; clone_size: NA; d_call: TRBD1; v_call: TRBV6-2/TRBV6-3; cdr3_nt: TGTGCCAGCAGTTATGGGGGTTGGGCTACAGGGGTTTGGAGTAGCAATCAGCCCCAGCATTTT; cdr3_aa: CASSYGGWATGVWSSNQPQHF
j_call: TRBJ2-7; clone_size: NA; d_call: TRBD1; v_call: TRBV19; cdr3_nt: TGTGCCAGTAGTAATCCGAGACAGGGGACCTACGAGCAGTACTTC; cdr3_aa: CASSNPRQGTYEQYF